The 3 T cell receptor beta chains below all came from one sample that was sequenced in a study of cytomegalovirus exposure and HLA in healthy donors. The PCR used 60 Vbeta and 13 Jbeta primers. Only in-frame clones appear in the TCRdb table, and some are missing; sequencing was by immunoSEQ multiplex PCR. The top ten clones hold approximately 1.1% of a sample with around 140,000 clones, roughly 73% of them seen once. The material sequenced was PBMCs. The origin of the receptors is a male donor in good health and CMV-seronegative.

V usage is TRBV6-1 and J usage is TRBJ2-2, with D tentatively TRBD2 (7 bases). Germline assignment: CDR1 MNHNS and CDR2 SASEGT. V was shortened by 3 bases and J by 3 bases, with 17 bases between the two germline ends. The CDR3 sequence is 17 residues long. The CDR3 nucleotides read TGTGCCAGCAGTGACCGGGGGAGGGGGGGGTACACCGGGGAGCTGTTTTTT. Amino acid sequence: CASSDRGRGGYTGELFF.

This chain joins TRBV5-4 and TRBJ1-4; 8 nucleotides match TRBD1. V was pared by 3 bases and J by 8 bases, with 18 bases of the junction left unmatched. Germline loops: CDR1 SGHNT, CDR2 YYREEE (reference sequence). This CDR3 has 18 residues. CDR3 amino acids: CASSSTLGQEGFREKLFF. DNA for the CDR3: TGTGCCAGCAGCTCCACATTGGGACAGGAAGGGTTTAGGGAAAAACTGTTTTTT.

V and J are TRBV6-1 and TRBJ1-5; 9 bases align to TRBD1. Looked up from germline, CDR1 is MNHNS and CDR2 is SASEGT. The CDR3 is 15 residues long. V trimming: 4 bases; J trimming: 7 bases; junction bases outside the gene matches: 8. Here the CDR3 DNA reads TGTGCCAGCAGTGTACCGGGACAGGGAAACCAGCCCCAGCATTTT. Translation gives CASSVPGQGNQPQHF.